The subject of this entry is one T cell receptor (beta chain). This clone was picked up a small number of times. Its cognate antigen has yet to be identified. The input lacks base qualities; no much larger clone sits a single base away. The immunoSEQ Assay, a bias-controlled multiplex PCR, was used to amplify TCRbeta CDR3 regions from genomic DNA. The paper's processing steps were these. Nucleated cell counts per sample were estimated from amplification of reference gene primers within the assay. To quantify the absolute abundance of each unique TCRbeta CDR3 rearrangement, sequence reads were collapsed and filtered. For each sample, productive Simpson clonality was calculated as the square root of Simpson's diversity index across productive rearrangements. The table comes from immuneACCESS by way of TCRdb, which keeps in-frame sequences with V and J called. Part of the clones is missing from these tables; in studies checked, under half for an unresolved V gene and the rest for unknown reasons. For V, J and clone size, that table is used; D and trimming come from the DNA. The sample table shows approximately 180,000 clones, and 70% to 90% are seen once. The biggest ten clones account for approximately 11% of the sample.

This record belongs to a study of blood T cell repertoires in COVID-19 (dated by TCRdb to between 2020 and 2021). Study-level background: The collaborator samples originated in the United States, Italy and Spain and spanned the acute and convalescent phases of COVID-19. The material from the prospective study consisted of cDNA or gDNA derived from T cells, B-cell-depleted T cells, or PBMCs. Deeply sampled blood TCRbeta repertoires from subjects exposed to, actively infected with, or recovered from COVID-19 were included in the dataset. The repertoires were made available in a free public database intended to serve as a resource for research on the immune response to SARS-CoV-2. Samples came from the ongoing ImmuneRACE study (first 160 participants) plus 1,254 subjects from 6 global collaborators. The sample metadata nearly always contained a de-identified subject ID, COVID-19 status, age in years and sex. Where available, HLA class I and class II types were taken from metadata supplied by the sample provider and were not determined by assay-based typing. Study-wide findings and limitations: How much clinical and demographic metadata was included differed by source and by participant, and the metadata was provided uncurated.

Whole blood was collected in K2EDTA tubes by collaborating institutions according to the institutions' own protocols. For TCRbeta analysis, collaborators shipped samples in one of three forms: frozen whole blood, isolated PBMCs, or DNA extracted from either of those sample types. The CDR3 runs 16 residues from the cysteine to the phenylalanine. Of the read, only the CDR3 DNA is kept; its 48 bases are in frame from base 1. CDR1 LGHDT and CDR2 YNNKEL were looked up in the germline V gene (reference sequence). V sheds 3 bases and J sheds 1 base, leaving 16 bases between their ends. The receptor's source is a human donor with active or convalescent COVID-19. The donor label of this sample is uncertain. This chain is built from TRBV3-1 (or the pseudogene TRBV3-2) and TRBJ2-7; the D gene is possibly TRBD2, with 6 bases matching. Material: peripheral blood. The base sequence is TGTGCCAGCAGCCACGCTGGTGGGAGGCTGTCCTACGAGCAGTACTTC. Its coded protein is CASSHAGGRLSYEQYF.